Listed below are T cell receptor beta chains from one sample, sequenced in a study of radiation and T cells in renal cell carcinoma. Measured with immunoSEQ multiplex PCR; TCRdb has only the in-frame clones, and not every one. The data hold 130,000 or so clones, with nearly 90% observed a single time. The starting material was blood, obtained from a patient whose treatment included radiotherapy and nephrectomy. These TCRs come from a woman aged 50 to 60 with renal cell carcinoma. The CDR3 runs from the conserved cysteine through the conserved F or W. A D gene is named only where the DNA matches it firmly. Size values are once, few and many counts, or a class for expanded clones, and some rows have none.

j_call d_call v_call clone_size cdr3_aa cdr3_nt
TRBJ2-5 - TRBV4-3 - CASSPQAGQGWIETQYF TGCGCCAGCAGCCCCCAAGCAGGGCAGGGATGGATTGAGACCCAGTACTTC
TRBJ2-2 - TRBV19 - CASTDWTNTGELFF TGTGCCAGTACGGACTGGACGAACACCGGGGAGCTGTTTTTT
TRBJ1-1 - TRBV19 - CASSPLPTSATEAFF TGTGCCAGTAGTCCTCTCCCCACATCAGCCACTGAAGCTTTCTTT
TRBJ2-7 TRBD1 TRBV11-3 - CASSAGTGNREQYF TGTGCCAGCAGTGCCGGGACAGGGAACCGCGAGCAGTACTTC
TRBJ1-1 - TRBV6-6 - CASSPGRPDTEAFF TGTGCCAGCAGCCCCGGACGCCCTGACACTGAAGCTTTCTTT
TRBJ2-3 - TRBV11-3 few CASSSYSVGTDTQYF TGTGCCAGCAGCTCGTACTCAGTAGGCACAGATACGCAGTATTTT
TRBJ1-4 - TRBV19 few CASGFEEVGKKLFF TGTGCCAGTGGGTTCGAGGAAGTCGGGAAAAAACTGTTTTTT
TRBJ1-6 - TRBV28 - CASRQGMGSPLHF TGTGCCAGCAGGCAGGGGATGGGTTCACCCCTCCACTTT
TRBJ2-1 - TRBV6-6 - CASSNKREQFF TGTGCCAGCAGTAACAAGCGGGAGCAGTTCTTC
TRBJ2-7 - TRBV4-3 - CASSQAFLSSYEQYF TGCGCCAGCAGCCAAGCTTTTCTGAGCTCCTACGAGCAGTACTTC
TRBJ2-2 - TRBV7-9 - CASSHRTRNTGELFF TGTGCCAGCAGCCACCGGACAAGAAACACCGGGGAGCTGTTTTTT
TRBJ2-7 - TRBV9 - CASSVAQGPYEQYF TGTGCCAGCAGCGTAGCACAGGGTCCCTACGAGCAGTACTTC
TRBJ2-5 - TRBV9 - CASSVAGLGGAQETQYF TGTGCCAGCAGCGTAGCTGGGTTGGGGGGGGCACAAGAGACCCAGTACTTC
TRBJ2-7 - TRBV2 once CASSPGLFYEQYF TGTGCCAGCAGCCCGGGACTGTTCTACGAGCAGTACTTC
TRBJ1-3 - TRBV19 - CASRPLWEGGISGNTIYF TGTGCCAGCCGCCCCCTATGGGAAGGGGGAATCTCTGGAAACACCATATATTTT
TRBJ2-1 - TRBV6-1 - CASSQDPGANEQFF TGTGCCAGCAGTCAGGACCCTGGGGCTAATGAGCAGTTCTTC
TRBJ2-2 - TRBV7-2 once CASSPVMVGELFF TGTGCCAGCAGTCCTGTAATGGTCGGGGAGCTGTTTTTT
TRBJ2-7 - TRBV11-3 - CASSPYDTVYEQYF TGTGCCAGCAGCCCGTACGATACTGTCTACGAGCAGTACTTC
TRBJ2-2 TRBD1 TRBV25-1 - CASSLTGGTGELFF TGTGCCAGCAGTTTAACAGGGGGCACCGGGGAGCTGTTTTTT
TRBJ1-2 - TRBV7-9 - CASSTPGGLTGYTF TGTGCCAGCAGCACCCCAGGAGGATTGACTGGCTACACCTTC
TRBJ2-3 - TRBV5-1 - CASSPQGSLPDTQYF TGCGCCAGCAGCCCGCAAGGGAGCCTGCCAGATACGCAGTATTTT
TRBJ2-5 - TRBV7-9 - CASSNQETQYF TGTGCCAGCAGCAACCAAGAGACCCAGTACTTC
TRBJ1-1 - TRBV2 - CASSEVTTNTEAFF TGTGCCAGCAGTGAAGTCACGACGAACACTGAAGCTTTCTTT
TRBJ2-3 - TRBV7-2 - CASSPGGSFGTTQYF TGTGCCAGCAGCCCTGGTGGAAGTTTCGGGACTACGCAGTATTTT
TRBJ2-5 TRBD2 TRBV15 once CATSRGTSVETQYF TGTGCCACCAGCAGAGGGACTAGCGTGGAGACCCAGTACTTC
TRBJ2-3 TRBD2 TRBV15 - CATSVTRLAGGRQDTQYF TGTGCCACCAGCGTGACACGACTAGCGGGGGGCCGTCAAGATACGCAGTATTTT
TRBJ2-7 TRBD1 TRBV6-4 - CASRRDSGQYF TGTGCCAGCAGAAGGGACAGCGGGCAGTACTTC
TRBJ1-2 - TRBV28 - CASSLMGANYGYTF TGTGCCAGCAGTTTAATGGGGGCTAACTATGGCTACACCTTC
TRBJ2-3 - TRBV7-2 - CASSFGGDTQYF TGTGCCAGCAGCTTTGGGGGTGATACGCAGTATTTT
TRBJ1-1 TRBD1 TRBV5-4 - CASSSPKGQGGDTEAFF TGTGCCAGCAGCTCGCCGAAGGGACAGGGAGGGGACACTGAAGCTTTCTTT
TRBJ1-5 - TRBV7-9 - CASSPGTFTNQPQHF TGTGCCAGCAGCCCCGGGACATTTACCAATCAGCCCCAGCATTTT
TRBJ1-2 - TRBV5-6 - CASSLALYRNYGYTF TGTGCCAGCAGCTTGGCCCTCTACAGAAACTATGGCTACACCTTC
TRBJ2-2 - TRBV7-9 - CASSIMAGPNTGELFF TGTGCCAGCAGCATCATGGCGGGGCCGAACACCGGGGAGCTGTTTTTT
TRBJ2-7 - TRBV11-2 - CASSLTIGPERQYF TGTGCCAGCAGCTTAACTATAGGGCCGGAACGGCAGTACTTC
TRBJ2-3 - TRBV6-1 - CASNTGLRDTQYF TGTGCCAGCAACACAGGGTTGAGAGATACGCAGTATTTT
TRBJ2-2 TRBD2 TRBV11-3 - CASSRSTSGGKTGELFF TGTGCCAGCAGCCGTTCGACTAGCGGGGGAAAGACCGGGGAGCTGTTTTTT
TRBJ1-2 TRBD1 TRBV6-1 once CASSEAFTGVGYTF TGTGCCAGCAGTGAAGCGTTTACAGGGGTTGGCTACACCTTC
TRBJ1-2 TRBD1 TRBV19 - CASSTQGANYGYTF TGTGCCAGTAGTACCCAGGGGGCCAACTATGGCTACACCTTC
TRBJ1-2 - TRBV5-1 - CASSLVPEDYGYTF TGCGCCAGCAGCTTGGTCCCGGAAGACTATGGCTACACCTTC
TRBJ1-1 - TRBV4-1 - CASSQVGQRFPHF TGCGCCAGCAGCCAAGTAGGACAGAGGTTCCCCCACTTT
TRBJ2-1 TRBD2 TRBV6-5 - CASTYSLGGGAAEQFF TGTGCCAGCACCTACTCCTTGGGCGGGGGGGCCGCTGAGCAGTTCTTC